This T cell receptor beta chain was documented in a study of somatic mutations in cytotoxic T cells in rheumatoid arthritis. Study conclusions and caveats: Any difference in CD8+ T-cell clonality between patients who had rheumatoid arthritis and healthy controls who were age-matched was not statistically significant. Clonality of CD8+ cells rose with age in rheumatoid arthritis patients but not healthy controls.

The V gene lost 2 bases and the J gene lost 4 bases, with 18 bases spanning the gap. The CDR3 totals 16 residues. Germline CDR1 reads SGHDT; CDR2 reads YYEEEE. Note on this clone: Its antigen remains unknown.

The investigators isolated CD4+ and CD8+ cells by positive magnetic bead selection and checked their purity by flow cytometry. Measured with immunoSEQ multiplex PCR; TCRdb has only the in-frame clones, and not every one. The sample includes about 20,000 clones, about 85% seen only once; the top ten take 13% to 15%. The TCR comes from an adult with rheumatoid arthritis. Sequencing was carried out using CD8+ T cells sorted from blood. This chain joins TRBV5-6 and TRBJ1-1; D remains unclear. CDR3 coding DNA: TGTGCCAGCAGCTTTGGGCTTGGGGATTTGGTCACTGAAGCTTTCTTT. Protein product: CASSFGLGDLVTEAFF.